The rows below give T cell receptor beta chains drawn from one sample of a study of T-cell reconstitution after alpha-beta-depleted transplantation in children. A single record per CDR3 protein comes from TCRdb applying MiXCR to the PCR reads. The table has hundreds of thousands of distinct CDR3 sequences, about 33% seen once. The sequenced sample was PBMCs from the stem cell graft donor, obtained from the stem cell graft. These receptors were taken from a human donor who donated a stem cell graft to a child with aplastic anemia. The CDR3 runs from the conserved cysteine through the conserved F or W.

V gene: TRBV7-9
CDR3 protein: CASSTDRIGNTIYF

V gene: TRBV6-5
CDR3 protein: CASSYRGESYEQYF

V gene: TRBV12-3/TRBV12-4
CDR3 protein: CASRRGTNYEQYF

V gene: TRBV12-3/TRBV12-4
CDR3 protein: CASTFPTRNHEQFF

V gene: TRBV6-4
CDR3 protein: CASSSRTGELFF

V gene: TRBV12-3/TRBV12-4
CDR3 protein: CASSLSDVLSGEQFF

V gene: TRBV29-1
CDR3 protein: CSVEPAGRRVEQFF

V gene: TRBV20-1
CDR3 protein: CSARDPLAGGSETQYF

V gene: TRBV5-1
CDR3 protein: CASSRSGTADNEQFF

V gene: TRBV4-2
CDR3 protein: CASSPRTGETDTQYF

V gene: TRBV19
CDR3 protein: CASSIDRSAGQETQYF

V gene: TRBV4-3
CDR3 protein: CASSQDLAGGKAGELFF

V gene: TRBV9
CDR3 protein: CASSGSTSTTDTQYF

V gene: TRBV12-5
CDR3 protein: CASGLGTSGADTQYF

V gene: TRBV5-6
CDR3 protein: CASSLEGTYGYTF

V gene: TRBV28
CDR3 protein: CASSFLGQYYEQYF

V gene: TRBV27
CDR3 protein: CASSLKRPDYGYTF

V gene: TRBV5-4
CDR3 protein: CASSLQGFLNEQYF

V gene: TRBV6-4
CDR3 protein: CASSVGGMGHNEQFF

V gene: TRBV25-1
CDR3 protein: CASSEFGQGVVNTEAFF

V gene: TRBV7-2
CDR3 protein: CASSMTSGSMGEQYF

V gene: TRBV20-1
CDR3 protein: CSARSQYPGYTF

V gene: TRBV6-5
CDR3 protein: CATRTVDSPLHF

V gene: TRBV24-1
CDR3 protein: CATSGRLETGELFF

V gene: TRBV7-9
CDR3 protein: CASSSIDQIYGYTF

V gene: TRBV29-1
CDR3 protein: CSVHTQGARHEQYF

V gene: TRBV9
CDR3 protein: CASSGRQDYGYTF

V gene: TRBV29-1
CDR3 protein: CSVSLARAIRNEQFF

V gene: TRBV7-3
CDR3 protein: CASSLIGNEQYF

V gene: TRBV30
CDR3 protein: CAWTRGAKNIQYF